This T cell receptor beta chain was documented in a study of TIL therapy for anti-PD-1-resistant metastatic lung cancer. Study overall: Tumor harvest preceded PD-1/PD-L1 blockade, followed by nivolumab treatment.

Study-level findings and limits: Treatment-naive, never-smoker and oncogene-addicted patients were overrepresented in this highly selected cohort. Infused TIL clonotypes partially replaced the baseline blood repertoire, then decayed over months.

Germline lookup yields CDR1 LNHDA and CDR2 SQIVND (reference sequence). V was cut by 4 bases and J by 10 bases, with 23 bases left in between. The CDR3 has 17 amino acids. The time point was: pre-treatment sample, taken before nivolumab and TIL therapy. Note on this clone: Its cognate antigen is unknown.

This was the immunoSEQ v3 assay. Libraries were sequenced to some 2 million read pairs (survey) or about 5-6 million (deep). The assay was immunoSEQ multiplex PCR, and TCRdb's table has in-frame clones only and misses some. The sample lists 55,000 or so clones; more than 80% were seen once. V is TRBV19 and J is TRBJ1-6, with a weak D call TRBD1 (6 bases). This TCR was recovered from a person aged 25 to 79 with non-small cell lung cancer. This sample comprised blood, obtained at baseline. In DNA, the CDR3 is TGTGCCAGTAGTAAAGATAACTGGGATGACAGGCCATCACCCCTCCACTTT. This sequence encodes CASSKDNWDDRPSPLHF. The full variable domain, rest sourced from reference TRBV19 and TRBJ1-6, is DGGITQSPKYLFRKEGQNVTLSCEQNLNHDAMYWYRQDPGQGLRLIYYSQIVNDFQKGDIAEGYSVSREKKESFPLTVTSAQKNPTAFYLCASSKDNWDDRPSPLHFGNGTRLTVT.